These 29 T cell receptor beta chains came from one sample sequenced in a study of OX40 agonist ivuxolimab in advanced cancers. Sequencing was performed with immunoSEQ multiplex PCR; in TCRdb, only in-frame clones are kept and a portion is missing. Among about 57,000 clones, about 83% were seen once, and the ten largest hold over 3%. The sample in question was CD4+ or CD8+ T cells sorted from blood, obtained in a trial of the OX40 agonist ivuxolimab. Receptors were obtained from an adult with an advanced solid tumor such as melanoma, head and neck, liver or kidney cancer.

This sequence joins TRBV11-2 and TRBJ2-5, with D possibly matching TRBD2 (6 bases). Trimming cost V 6 bases and J 5 bases, with 13 bases left between them. The CDR3 covers 13 residues. Germline V gene sequence: CDR1 SGHAT, CDR2 FQNNGV. CDR3 region: CASSYGSGETQYF. The CDR3, as DNA: TGTGCCAGCAGTTACGGGAGCGGGGAGACCCAGTACTTC.

CDR3 sequence reads: CASSSGLAGVEETQYF. In nucleotides, the CDR3 is TGTGCCAGCAGCTCGGGACTAGCGGGAGTGGAAGAGACCCAGTACTTC. V usage is TRBV11-3 and J usage is TRBJ2-5; 14 bases match TRBD2. Germline CDR1 and CDR2: SGHNT and YENEEA. Trimming at V came to 4 bases and at J to 3 bases, leaving 4 bases not matched to a gene. The CDR3 extends over 16 amino acids. Complete variable domain (other parts from reference TRBV11-3 and TRBJ2-5): EAGVVQSPRYKIIEKKQPVAFWCNPISGHNTLYWYLQNLGQGPELLIRYENEEAVDDSQLPKDRFSAERLKGVDSTLKIQPAELGDSAVYLCASSSGLAGVEETQYFGPGTRLLVL.

Of note for this clone: The same CDR3 is also encoded by other DNA sequences in this sample. The rearrangement joins TRBV5-1 to TRBJ2-5; 9 nucleotides agree with TRBD2. This CDR3 contains 16 residues. After removal of 0 bases from V and 2 bases from J, the junction contained 5 bases not matched to a gene. Germline V gene data show CDR1 as SGHRS and CDR2 as YFSETQ. The CDR3 spells CASSLGAGGGQETQYF. The CDR3 DNA is TGCGCCAGCAGCTTGGGGGCGGGAGGGGGACAAGAGACCCAGTACTTC.

In its sample, this clone was seen a few times. The gene calls are TRBV7-9 and TRBJ1-5, with 8 bases aligning to TRBD1. Looked up from germline, CDR1 is SEHNR and CDR2 is FQNEAQ (reference sequence). The J segment lost 0 bases and the V segment lost 5 bases, leaving 3 bases of the junction unmatched. The CDR3 extends over 15 amino acids. CDR3 bases: TGTGCCAGCAGCAAGGGACAGGATAGCAATCAGCCCCAGCATTTT. This sequence encodes CASSKGQDSNQPQHF.

This clone was recorded only once. The rearrangement joins TRBV27 to TRBJ1-4, with 7 bases fitting TRBD1. The CDR3 loop spans 13 amino acids. Germline CDR1 reads MNHEY; CDR2 reads SMNVEV (reference sequence). With V trimmed by 6 bases and J by 7 bases, 5 bases remained unmatched. CDR3 in DNA: TGTGCCAGCAGGCAGGGGGGGGCTGAAAAACTGTTTTTT. The encoded protein is CASRQGGAEKLFF. Full variable domain (rest looked up from reference TRBV27 and TRBJ1-4): EAQVTQNPRYLITVTGKKLTVTCSQNMNHEYMSWYRQDPGLGLRQIYYSMNVEVTDKGDVPEGYKVSRKEKRNFPLILESPSPNQTSLYFCASRQGGAEKLFFGSGTQLSVL.

This clone turned up a few times. V and J are TRBV18 and TRBJ2-3; TRBD1 matches at 9 bases. The CDR3 is 17 amino acids. V gave up 4 bases and J gave up 7 bases; unmatched junction bases: 15. CDR1 KGHSH and CDR2 LQKENI come from the germline V gene. This CDR3 is CASSLSGLGDRANTQYF. The DNA of the CDR3 is TGTGCCAGCTCACTCTCCGGTTTGGGGGACAGGGCGAATACGCAGTATTTT.

V is TRBV4-2 and J is TRBJ1-2; D might be TRBD1 (5 bases). The CDR3 length is 16 residues. The V end was cut by 0 bases, the J end by 5 bases, with 16 bases between. Germline assignment: CDR1 LGHNA and CDR2 YNFKEQ. CDR3 DNA: TGTGCCAGCAGCCAAGATCGAGGGGAGGGTTTGTATGGCTACACCTTC. Translating gives CASSQDRGEGLYGYTF.

The chain carries TRBV19 and TRBJ2-2; 10 positions agree with TRBD2. Germline V gene data show CDR1 as LNHDA and CDR2 as SQIVND (reference sequence). The CDR3 is made up of 15 amino acids. J lost 8 bases, V lost 9 bases, and 12 bases had no gene match. Here the CDR3 DNA reads TGTGCCAGCAGTGGAGTAGCGGGAGGAGCGGGGGAGCTGTTTTTT. Residues: CASSGVAGGAGELFF. Combining the CDR3 with reference TRBV19 and TRBJ2-2 gives the whole variable domain DGGITQSPKYLFRKEGQNVTLSCEQNLNHDAMYWYRQDPGQGLRLIYYSQIVNDFQKGDIAEGYSVSREKKESFPLTVTSAQKNPTAFYLCASSGVAGGAGELFFGEGSRLTVL.

The chain joins TRBV15 to TRBJ1-4, with 10 bases identical to TRBD1. The germline V gene encodes CDR1 LNHNV and CDR2 YYDKDF (reference sequence). CDR3 length: 17 amino acids. V lost 4 bases, J lost 1 base, and 6 bases stayed unmatched. CDR3 sequence reads: CATSTGTGEVTNEKLFF. The CDR3 DNA is TGTGCCACCAGCACTGGGACAGGGGAGGTAACTAATGAAAAACTGTTTTTT. Filled out from reference TRBV15 and TRBJ1-4, the complete variable domain reads DAMVIQNPRYQVTQFGKPVTLSCSQTLNHNVMYWYQQKSSQAPKLLFHYYDKDFNNEADTPDNFQSRRPNTSFCFLDIRSPGLGDTAMYLCATSTGTGEVTNEKLFFGSGTQLSVL.

The J gene is TRBJ2-1, the V gene TRBV6-4, with a tentative D call TRBD1 (6 bases). Germline CDR1 is MRHNA and CDR2 is SNTAGT. Trimming pared 2 bases from V and 5 bases from J, leaving 7 bases between. The CDR3 is 13 residues long. CDR3 amino acids: CASSDRDNNEQFF. CDR3 DNA sequence: TGTGCCAGCAGTGACCGGGACAACAATGAGCAGTTCTTC.

The rearrangement links TRBV6-1 to TRBJ1-2; no clear D gene. The CDR3 length is 13 residues. V lost 1 base and J lost 8, with 11 bases in between. From germline, CDR1 is MNHNS and CDR2 SASEGT. CDR3 protein: CASSEGRLLGYTF. As DNA, the CDR3 is TGTGCCAGCAGTGAAGGCAGGTTATTAGGCTACACCTTC.

The rearrangement uses TRBV10-1 and TRBJ2-7; 7 bases are shared with TRBD1. Looked up from germline, CDR1 is WNHNN and CDR2 is SYGVQD (reference sequence). This CDR3 is built from 14 residues. With 2 bases clipped from V and 6 bases from J, the junction kept 7 bases outside the gene matches. The CDR3 DNA follows: TGCGCCAGCAGTGAGGGACAGGCGACTGGCGAGCAGTACTTC. It encodes CASSEGQATGEQYF.

This rearrangement joins TRBV7-9 to TRBJ2-3; D gene ambiguous. Between the trimmed V and J ends, which lost 2 bases and 0 bases, there was a span of 12 bases. The CDR3 consists of 16 residues. In germline, CDR1 is SEHNR, CDR2 FQNEAQ (reference sequence). The CDR3 DNA reads TGTGCCAGCAGCTTAATGGCGTACCTTAGCACAGATACGCAGTATTTT. Residues: CASSLMAYLSTDTQYF.

This clone has just one count. The chain uses TRBV29-1 and TRBJ1-2; TRBD1 aligns across 7 bases. Germline values: CDR1 SQVTM, CDR2 ANQGSEA. J lost 6 bases, V lost 1 base, and 8 bases had no gene match. The CDR3 runs 14 residues. The CDR3 spells CSVEVRGRGHGYTF. CDR3 in DNA: TGCAGCGTTGAAGTGAGGGGGCGTGGACATGGCTACACCTTC.

The chain recombines TRBV6-5 with TRBJ1-1; 7 bases match TRBD1. There are 14 residues in the CDR3. Trimming removed 7 bases from V and 3 bases from J; junction bases left unmatched: 8. Germline CDR1 and CDR2: MNHEY and SVGAGI. CDR3 in amino acids: CASKTRGTDTEAFF. CDR3 coding DNA: TGTGCCAGCAAAACACGCGGGACAGACACTGAAGCTTTCTTT.

The chain links TRBV5-4 to TRBJ1-5, with D possibly matching TRBD1 (5 bases). CDR3 size: 14 residues. Germline-derived CDR1 and CDR2 are SGHNT and YYREEE (reference sequence). Trimming took off 2 bases at V and 3 bases at J, with 9 bases between the two ends. CDR3 protein: CASSLRGANQPQHF. Here the CDR3 DNA reads TGTGCCAGCAGCTTAAGGGGCGCCAATCAGCCCCAGCATTTT.

The chain combines TRBV19 with TRBJ2-1; possibly TRBD2 for D (5 bases). The CDR3 loop spans 17 amino acids. Germline CDR1 and CDR2: LNHDA and SQIVND (reference sequence). Trimming stripped 1 base from V and 5 bases from J, with 18 bases between. CDR3 bases: TGTGCCAGTAGTATAGTCGGACTTCCCGAAAGAGACAATGAGCAGTTCTTC. This sequence encodes CASSIVGLPERDNEQFF.

The genes are TRBV12-5 and TRBJ2-5; D possibly corresponds to TRBD1 (5 bases). V lost 5 bases, J lost 7 bases, and 14 bases lay in between. Germline V lookup: CDR1 LGHNT, CDR2 FRNRAP. The CDR3 has 13 residues. DNA for the CDR3: TGTGCTAGTGGTACGCCCTTTGACAGGACCCAGTACTTC. Translation gives CASGTPFDRTQYF.

This clone is medium-sized by share. The J gene is TRBJ1-4, the V gene TRBV11-2; no definite D call. The CDR3 has 14 amino acids. The V gene's germline CDR1 is SGHAT and CDR2 FQNNGV. Trimming shortened V by 5 bases and J by 8 bases, and 15 bases separated the two germline ends. The CDR3 DNA follows: TGTGCCAGCAGCCCAAGGCGAGGTTGGGAAAAACTGTTTTTT. As protein: CASSPRRGWEKLFF.

The chain employs TRBV19 and TRBJ2-7; TRBD1 is a possible D gene (6 bases). CDR3 length: 13 amino acids. V was pared by 4 bases and J by 3 bases, with 10 bases between. Germline V gene lookup returns CDR1 LNHDA and CDR2 SQIVND (reference sequence). Here the CDR3 DNA reads TGTGCCAGTAGTAAGGGCAGGGGCTACGAGCAGTACTTC. Its protein is CASSKGRGYEQYF.

The chain has TRBV18 and TRBJ1-4, with D unresolved. CDR3 length: 17 amino acids. Deletions cut 0 bases from V and 8 bases from J, with 19 bases between. Germline CDR1 KGHSH, CDR2 LQKENI. The CDR3 DNA reads as TGTGCCAGCTCACCACCGCACGCCGGGGTAATGAGAGAAAAACTGTTTTTT. Translated, it gives CASSPPHAGVMREKLFF.

This clone was recorded only once. CDR3 sequence: CASSLYREANEQFF. The CDR3 DNA sequence: TGTGCCAGCAGCCTTTACCGGGAGGCCAATGAGCAGTTCTTC. The chain carries TRBV5-8 and TRBJ2-1; 7 bases are shared with TRBD2. J lost 6 bases, V lost 4 bases, and 7 bases had no gene match. The CDR3 runs to 14 residues. Germline CDR1 and CDR2: SGHTS and YDEGEE.

The chain employs TRBV19 and TRBJ1-1; D gene ambiguous. V gave up 3 bases and J gave up 1 base, with 6 bases separating them. CDR1 and CDR2 from the germline V gene are LNHDA and SQIVND (reference sequence). The CDR3 has 13 residues. CDR3 DNA sequence: TGTGCCAGTAGTATCGGGCAGAACACTGAAGCTTTCTTT. Protein: CASSIGQNTEAFF.

CDR3: CASSPRQVGSTDTQYF. CDR3 in DNA: TGTGCCAGCTCACCCCGACAGGTCGGTAGCACAGATACGCAGTATTTT. The chain carries TRBV18 and TRBJ2-3; D possibly corresponds to TRBD1 (6 bases). The germline V gene has CDR1 KGHSH and CDR2 LQKENI. Trimming took 3 bases from V and 0 from J, leaving 13 bases between them. The CDR3 loop spans 16 amino acids.

V gene TRBV4-2 combines with J gene TRBJ1-5; a possible D gene is TRBD1 (6 bases). Germline V lookup: CDR1 LGHNA, CDR2 YNFKEQ. V was cut by 0 bases and J by 0 bases, with 15 bases left in between. CDR3 length: 18 amino acids. For the CDR3, the DNA is TGTGCCAGCAGCCAAGATCGGGGGGACACTTTTAGCAATCAGCCCCAGCATTTT. Amino acids: CASSQDRGDTFSNQPQHF.

The gene calls are TRBV6-5 and TRBJ1-2, with a tentative D call TRBD1 (5 bases). V was shortened by 5 bases and J by 3 bases, with 10 bases between the two germline ends. The CDR3 is made up of 13 amino acids. CDR1 and CDR2 (germline): MNHEY, SVGAGI. CDR3 residues: CASSDMGDYGYTF. The CDR3 coding sequence is TGTGCCAGCAGTGACATGGGGGACTATGGCTACACCTTC.

The rearrangement uses TRBV2 and TRBJ1-3; 7 positions match TRBD1. Germline V gene sequence: CDR1 SNHLY, CDR2 FYNNEI. CDR3 length: 16 amino acids. V shed 6 bases, J shed 4 bases, and the junction held 12 bases outside the gene matches. This chain's CDR3 is CASSPRGGGTGNTIYF. The CDR3 DNA is TGTGCCAGCAGCCCCAGGGGGGGCGGGACGGGAAACACCATATATTTT.

The V and J genes are TRBV28 and TRBJ2-1; D is perhaps TRBD2 (5 bases). This CDR3 comprises 16 residues. V was clipped by 5 bases and J by 0 bases, with 14 bases between them. CDR1 is MDHEN and CDR2 is SYDVKM in the germline V gene. The CDR3: CASSPLAGSSYNEQFF. As DNA, the CDR3 is TGTGCCAGCAGTCCCCTCGCGGGCAGCTCCTACAATGAGCAGTTCTTC.

J is TRBJ2-1 and V is TRBV11-2, with 10 bases identical to TRBD1. CDR1 and CDR2 from the germline V gene are SGHAT and FQNNGV. CDR3 size: 14 residues. Germline trimming cut 5 bases from V and 7 bases from J; bases unmatched to any gene: 5. The CDR3 sequence: CASSPGQGVNEQFF. The CDR3 coding sequence is TGTGCCAGCAGCCCCGGACAGGGGGTTAATGAGCAGTTCTTC.